Following are 26 T cell receptor beta chains from one sample sequenced in a study of cytomegalovirus exposure and HLA in healthy donors. Generated by immunoSEQ multiplex PCR, the TCRdb table keeps only in-frame clones and is missing some. The sample has about 250,000 clones, just under 90% seen once. Sequencing used PBMCs. The receptors originated from a man aged 18 to 35 in good health and CMV-seronegative.

This chain links TRBV9 with TRBJ2-2; the D gene is possibly TRBD2 (5 bases). The CDR3 covers 14 residues. Germline CDR1 reads SGDLS; CDR2 reads YYNGEE. Between the trimmed V and J ends, which lost 3 bases and 6 bases, there was a span of 12 bases. CDR3 bases: TGTGCCAGCAGCGCTAGCAGTTGGTCCGGGGAGCTGTTTTTT. Translation gives CASSASSWSGELFF.

This rearrangement joins TRBV5-1 to TRBJ2-3, with 7 nucleotides matching TRBD1. The V gene's germline CDR1 is SGHRS and CDR2 YFSETQ. The length of the CDR3 is 13 residues. J was trimmed by 4 bases and V by 4 bases; bases with no gene match: 3. CDR3 sequence (DNA): TGCGCCAGCAGCACCACAGGGGCAGATACGCAGTATTTT. It codes for CASSTTGADTQYF.

This clone has more than one count but fewer than ten. The CDR3 DNA sequence: TGTGCCTGGAGTACCCAGACTGGTGGCTACACCTTC. It encodes CAWSTQTGGYTF. This chain uses TRBV30 with TRBJ1-2; D gene uncertain. The CDR3 is made up of 12 amino acids. V lost 2 bases, J lost 7 bases, and 11 bases lay in between. Germline values: CDR1 GTSNPN, CDR2 SVGIG (reference sequence).

CDR3 sequence: CASSPGTGGVENTEAFF. DNA of the CDR3: TGTGCCAGCAGCCCCGGGACAGGGGGGGTCGAGAACACTGAAGCTTTCTTT. The J gene is TRBJ1-1, the V gene TRBV9, with 11 bases fitting TRBD1. Germline loops: CDR1 SGDLS, CDR2 YYNGEE. The CDR3 spans 17 residues. V shed 4 bases, J shed 1 base, and the junction held 9 bases outside the gene matches.

The chain is built from TRBV15 and TRBJ1-3; unclear D gene. Trimming took 1 base from V and 0 from J, leaving 13 bases between them. CDR3 length: 17 amino acids. Germline-derived CDR1 and CDR2 are LNHNV and YYDKDF (reference sequence). As DNA, the CDR3 is TGTGCCACCAGCAGAGGAATCTGGCGGGACTCTGGAAACACCATATATTTT. Residues: CATSRGIWRDSGNTIYF. The entire variable domain, with the rest obtained from reference TRBV15 and TRBJ1-3, is as follows: DAMVIQNPRYQVTQFGKPVTLSCSQTLNHNVMYWYQQKSSQAPKLLFHYYDKDFNNEADTPDNFQSRRPNTSFCFLDIRSPGLGDTAMYLCATSRGIWRDSGNTIYFGEGSWLTVV.

This sequence joins TRBV12-5 and TRBJ2-7, with D uncertain. The CDR3 is 8 amino acids. Germline CDR1 LGHNT, CDR2 FRNRAP. The CDR3 DNA sequence: TGTGCCGCCTACGAGCAGTACTTC. Translated, it gives CAAYEQYF.

This chain connects TRBV1 to TRBJ1-1; the table names TRBD1, a call not compared with the DNA. TRBV1 represents a pseudogene. The CDR3 covers 20 residues. CDR3 residues: CTSSQYIRTGETLMNTEAFF. The DNA for the CDR3 is TGCACCAGCAGCCAATACATACGAACAGGGGAAACCCTCATGAACACTGAAGCTTTCTTT.

The chain recombines TRBV7-3 with TRBJ2-1, with 9 positions matching TRBD2. This CDR3 comprises 16 residues. CDR1 and CDR2 (germline): SGHTA, FQGTGA. With 2 bases clipped from V and 4 bases from J, the junction kept 6 bases outside the gene matches. CDR3 sequence (DNA): TGTGCCAGCAGCTTACAGAGCGGGAGGCCGTACAATGAGCAGTTCTTC. As protein: CASSLQSGRPYNEQFF. Full variable domain (remainder filled in from reference TRBV7-3 and TRBJ2-1): GAGVSQTPSNKVTEKGKYVELRCDPISGHTALYWYRQSLGQGPEFLIYFQGTGAADDSGLPNDRFFAVRPEGSVSTLKIQRTERGDSAVYLCASSLQSGRPYNEQFFGPGTRLTVL.

With regard to this clone: The same CDR3 also results from other DNA sequences found in this sample. The J gene is TRBJ2-5, the V gene TRBV27, with 9 positions matching TRBD2. The V and J ends lost 6 bases and 5 bases, in that order; junction bases with no gene match: 4. Germline loops: CDR1 MNHEY, CDR2 SMNVEV (reference sequence). The CDR3 runs 13 residues. The CDR3 sequence: CASRGLAWETQYF. The CDR3 nucleotides are TGTGCCAGCAGGGGACTAGCATGGGAGACCCAGTACTTC.

The gene calls are TRBV27 and TRBJ2-2; D uncertain. The V gene's germline CDR1 is MNHEY and CDR2 SMNVEV (reference sequence). CDR3 size: 11 residues. V was clipped by 8 bases and J by 9 bases, with 10 bases between them. CDR3 sequence (DNA): TGTGCCAGCGGCTCCTCCCGGGAGCTGTTTTTT. Its translation is CASGSSRELFF.

This chain connects TRBV5-1 to TRBJ2-2; D gene ambiguous. V shed 4 bases and J shed 3 bases, with 10 bases lying between them. The CDR3 contains 14 residues. Germline V gene data show CDR1 as SGHRS and CDR2 as YFSETQ. CDR3 amino acids: CASSTQADTGELFF. The CDR3 DNA reads TGCGCCAGCAGCACCCAGGCTGACACCGGGGAGCTGTTTTTT.

CDR3 in DNA: TGTGCCAGCAGAAGGGACATCGCCCGAGAAGCTTTCTTT. It translates to CASRRDIAREAFF. The chain is built from TRBV6-5 and TRBJ1-1, with D perhaps TRBD1 (6 bases). The V end lost 6 bases, the J end lost 8 bases, and 16 bases lay between the germline ends. The CDR3 runs to 13 residues. From germline, CDR1 is MNHEY and CDR2 SVGAGI.

The chain couples TRBV19 to TRBJ1-5; perhaps TRBD1 as D (6 bases). This CDR3 has 13 residues. Germline V gives CDR1 LNHDA, CDR2 SQIVND (reference sequence). The germline V and J ends were trimmed by 8 bases and 2 bases, with 10 bases remaining between them. CDR3 loop: CASRGAGNQPQHF. In DNA form, the CDR3 reads TGTGCCAGTCGGGGGGCGGGCAATCAGCCCCAGCATTTT.

The CDR3 protein is CASSLAGNTIYF. CDR3 DNA sequence: TGTGCCAGCAGCTTGGCCGGAAACACCATATATTTT. V is TRBV7-2 and J is TRBJ1-3; no definite D call. The germline CDR1 and CDR2 sequences are SGHTA and FQGNSA. This CDR3 has 12 residues. Trimming pared 3 bases from V and 4 bases from J, leaving 4 bases between.

Of note for this clone: Other DNA sequences of this sample code for an identical CDR3. The rearrangement joins TRBV29-1 to TRBJ2-5; D call uncertain. CDR1 SQVTM and CDR2 ANQGSEA come from the germline V gene. This CDR3 is built from 10 residues. Trimming stripped 6 bases from V and 5 bases from J, with 7 bases between. CDR3 region: CSVVRETQYF. The CDR3 coding sequence is TGCAGCGTAGTACGGGAGACCCAGTACTTC.

The chain has TRBV18 and TRBJ2-1; TRBD2 matches 10 bases. J was trimmed by 6 bases and V by 3 bases; bases with no gene match: 8. The CDR3 has 16 residues. From germline, CDR1 is KGHSH and CDR2 LQKENI. Here the CDR3 DNA reads TGTGCCAGCTCACCGCCGCTAGCGGGAGAACTCAATGAGCAGTTCTTC. Protein sequence: CASSPPLAGELNEQFF.

The J gene is TRBJ2-1, the V gene TRBV5-6; 12 nucleotides line up with TRBD2. With V trimmed by 2 bases and J by 11 bases, 5 bases remained unmatched. The CDR3 runs to 14 residues. Germline values: CDR1 SGHDT, CDR2 YYEEEE. The CDR3 coding sequence is TGTGCCAGCAGCTTTACTAGCGGGAGGCCCCAGCAGTTCTTC. Translation: CASSFTSGRPQQFF.

The chain joins TRBV29-1 to TRBJ1-2; D gene unclear. The CDR3 spans 11 residues. Trimming removed 7 bases at V and 4 bases at J, with 10 bases between. The V gene's germline CDR1 is SQVTM and CDR2 ANQGSEA. CDR3 amino acids: CSASDTYGYTF. The CDR3 nucleotides are TGCAGCGCCAGTGACACCTATGGCTACACCTTC.

The chain links TRBV28 to TRBJ1-6, with 7 bases aligning to TRBD1. Trimming cost V 4 bases and J 7 bases; bases outside gene matches: 7. The CDR3 contains 15 residues. Germline CDR1 and CDR2: MDHEN and SYDVKM. CDR3 bases: TGTGCCAGCAGTTACCCGGGACAGACAAATTCACCCCTCCACTTT. Translated, it gives CASSYPGQTNSPLHF.

This chain links TRBV6-6 with TRBJ1-2; a weak D match, TRBD1 (6 bases). The CDR3 is 15 amino acids. Looked up from germline, CDR1 is MNHNY and CDR2 is SVGAGI (reference sequence). Trimming removed 0 bases at V and 1 base at J, with 9 bases between. The CDR3 DNA is TGTGCCAGCAGTTACTCCCAACAGGGTAACTATGGCTACACCTTC. Encoded protein: CASSYSQQGNYGYTF.

This chain connects TRBV6-1 to TRBJ2-3; 10 nucleotides agree with TRBD2. V shed 3 bases and J 0 bases; nucleotides not matched to a gene: 6. The length of the CDR3 is 17 residues. Germline V CDR1 and CDR2: MNHNS, SASEGT. CDR3 sequence reads: CASSDRSGGVSTDTQYF. The CDR3 DNA follows: TGTGCCAGCAGTGACCGGAGCGGGGGGGTTAGCACAGATACGCAGTATTTT.

This clone was counted a single time. CDR3 nucleotides: TGTGCCAGCAGTTTGGCCCCACTACTCGGTGGCGCTAGAAATTTCTATGGCTACACCTTC. Encoded protein: CASSLAPLLGGARNFYGYTF. The chain couples TRBV27 to TRBJ1-2; D remains unclear. The CDR3 spans 20 residues. The V gene's germline CDR1 is MNHEY and CDR2 SMNVEV (reference sequence). With 3 bases removed from V and 4 bases from J, the gap between germline ends came to 30 bases.

As DNA, the CDR3 is TGCGCCAGCAGCACCGGACAGGGGGCGCAAAATGAGCAGTTCTTC. Encoded protein: CASSTGQGAQNEQFF. The rearrangement links TRBV5-1 to TRBJ2-1, with 11 bases aligning to TRBD1. CDR1 and CDR2 from the germline V gene are SGHRS and YFSETQ. This CDR3 contains 15 residues. V gave up 4 bases and J gave up 7 bases; unmatched junction bases: 7.

The genes are TRBV27 and TRBJ2-1; possibly TRBD1 for D (6 bases). The CDR3 has 16 amino acids. V was trimmed by 4 bases and J by 4 bases, leaving 17 bases between them. Germline V gene data show CDR1 as MNHEY and CDR2 as SMNVEV (reference sequence). This CDR3 reads CASSSYYRDTYNEQFF. CDR3 sequence (DNA): TGTGCCAGCAGTTCGTACTACCGGGACACATACAATGAGCAGTTCTTC.

The chain carries TRBV4-3 and TRBJ2-3; D not resolved. CDR3 length: 17 residues. CDR1 and CDR2 from the germline V gene are LGHNA and YSLEER. Trimming removed 4 bases at V and 2 bases at J, with 19 bases between. The CDR3 loop reads CASSLNRDVNPTDTQYF. In DNA form, the CDR3 reads TGCGCCAGCAGCCTCAACCGAGATGTTAACCCCACAGATACGCAGTATTTT.

CDR3 region: CASSFPGLTYEQYF. The CDR3 bases are TGTGCCAGCAGCTTCCCGGGACTAACTTACGAGCAGTACTTC. This sequence joins TRBV7-2 and TRBJ2-7; 7 bases map to TRBD2. This CDR3 comprises 14 residues. V dropped 3 bases and J dropped 4; count of bases not matched to a gene: 6. Looked up from germline, CDR1 is SGHTA and CDR2 is FQGNSA.